This is a list of T cell receptor beta chains from one sample in a study of shared clonotypes between healthy human individuals. Clones were sequenced by immunoSEQ multiplex PCR, and TCRdb holds only the in-frame ones, with some missing. The data hold about 1 million clones, with about 76% observed a single time. Sequenced input: memory CD4+ T cells sorted from blood. Source of these receptors: a man younger than 35 in good health. CDR3s include the opening cysteine and the closing phenylalanine or tryptophan. The order of the fields is J gene, D gene, clone size, V gene, CDR3 protein, CDR3 DNA. D genes are given only for firm matches. Expanded clones get a size class; other rows say once, few or many, or leave the size out.

TRBJ1-5	-	-	TRBV4-1	CASSPSDKAPQHF	TGCGCCAGCAGCCCGTCGGACAAAGCGCCCCAGCATTTT
TRBJ2-3	TRBD1	once	TRBV7-9	CASSLLAGGESDTQYF	TGTGCCAGCAGCTTACTGGCAGGGGGCGAGTCAGATACGCAGTATTTT
TRBJ1-5	-	once	TRBV7-7	CASSLEAADRINQPQHF	TGTGCTAGCAGCTTGGAGGCGGCGGACAGAATAAATCAGCCCCAGCATTTT
TRBJ2-1	-	-	TRBV7-2	CASSLTRADYNEQFF	TGTGCCAGCAGCTTAACTCGGGCAGACTACAATGAGCAGTTCTTC
TRBJ2-5	TRBD2	-	TRBV7-2	CASSLGGGREETQYF	TGTGCCAGCAGCTTAGGCGGGGGGCGGGAGGAGACCCAGTACTTC
TRBJ1-2	-	-	TRBV12-5	CASGLVLWGRPIYGYTF	TGTGCTAGTGGTTTGGTACTTTGGGGGAGACCGATCTATGGCTACACCTTC
TRBJ2-5	TRBD2	-	TRBV13	CASSASGTSGPRAQYF	TGTGCCAGCAGCGCCTCCGGGACTAGCGGCCCCCGGGCCCAGTACTTC
TRBJ2-2	-	-	TRBV4-3	CASSQEGVNTGELFF	TGCGCCAGCAGCCAAGAGGGGGTGAACACCGGGGAGCTGTTTTTT
TRBJ1-1	-	-	TRBV7-9	CASTMRRDTEAFF	TGTGCCAGCACCATGCGGAGGGACACTGAAGCTTTCTTT
TRBJ2-1	TRBD2	-	TRBV7-2	CASSLGRERTHEQFF	TGTGCCAGCAGCTTGGGGCGGGAGCGCACGCATGAGCAGTTCTTC
TRBJ1-6	-	-	TRBV11-3	CASSLGTGMDSPLHF	TGTGCCAGCAGCTTAGGCACAGGGATGGATTCACCCCTCCACTTT
TRBJ1-6	-	-	TRBV28	CASKPQGPNSPLHF	TGTGCCAGCAAACCTCAGGGTCCTAATTCACCCCTCCACTTT
TRBJ1-2	-	few	TRBV10-3	CAITEGGVYGYTF	TGTGCCATCACCGAAGGAGGTGTCTATGGCTACACCTTC
TRBJ1-5	-	many	TRBV6-1	CASSATMGREPQHF	TGTGCCAGCAGTGCCACCATGGGTCGGGAGCCCCAGCATTTT
TRBJ2-7	-	once	TRBV5-1	CASSWGTAAYEQYF	TGCGCCAGCAGCTGGGGGACGGCTGCCTACGAGCAGTACTTC
TRBJ2-1	TRBD1	-	TRBV7-2	CASSTGQGMRFF	TGTGCCAGCAGCACCGGACAGGGGATGAGGTTCTTC
TRBJ1-1	TRBD1	-	TRBV4-3	CASSQKGGQGARTEAFF	TGCGCCAGCAGCCAAAAGGGCGGACAGGGGGCTAGAACTGAAGCTTTCTTT
TRBJ1-6	-	-	TRBV11-2	CASSLGTANNSPLHF	TGTGCCAGCAGCTTAGGGACAGCGAATAATTCACCCCTCCACTTT
TRBJ1-6	TRBD1	-	TRBV7-9	CASSLTTGQATNSPLHF	TGTGCCAGCAGCTTAACGACGGGACAGGCAACCAATTCACCCCTCCACTTT
TRBJ2-5	-	few	TRBV29-1	CSVALTGQSKETQYF	TGCAGCGTTGCTCTGACAGGCCAATCGAAAGAGACCCAGTACTTC
TRBJ2-7	TRBD1	-	TRBV7-2	CASSIKGQGVEQYF	TGTGCCAGCAGCATAAAGGGACAGGGTGTCGAGCAGTACTTC
TRBJ1-5	-	-	TRBV6-1	CASGEGGNQPQHF	TGTGCCAGCGGGGAAGGGGGGAATCAGCCCCAGCATTTT
TRBJ1-6	TRBD1	-	TRBV11-2	CASSPGTGTISPLHF	TGTGCCAGCAGCCCCGGGACAGGGACGATTTCACCCCTCCACTTT
TRBJ2-3	TRBD2	-	TRBV9	CASSVSPSGIKADTQYF	TGTGCCAGCAGCGTGAGTCCTAGCGGGATAAAGGCAGATACGCAGTATTTT
TRBJ2-7	-	-	TRBV11-2	CASSQWRDEQYF	TGTGCCAGCAGCCAGTGGCGCGACGAGCAGTACTTC
TRBJ1-5	-	-	TRBV6-6	CASSDHQPQHF	TGTGCCAGCAGTGACCATCAGCCCCAGCATTTT
TRBJ2-7	-	few	TRBV14	CASSPLFGSSYEQYF	TGTGCCAGCAGCCCCCTCTTCGGGAGCTCCTACGAGCAGTACTTC
TRBJ2-2	TRBD2	-	TRBV9	CASSSSAGVVTGELFF	TGTGCCAGCAGCTCCTCGGCGGGAGTCGTCACCGGGGAGCTGTTTTTT
TRBJ1-4	-	-	TRBV30	CAWSVGSQGGEKLFF	TGTGCCTGGAGTGTTGGAAGTCAGGGAGGCGAAAAACTGTTTTTT
TRBJ2-1	-	-	TRBV5-6	CASSLKTPAQFF	TGTGCCAGCAGCTTGAAGACCCCTGCGCAGTTCTTC
TRBJ2-1	-	few	TRBV19	CASSIEGSSYNEQFF	TGTGCCAGTAGTATAGAGGGAAGCTCCTACAATGAGCAGTTCTTC
TRBJ2-7	-	-	TRBV6-1	CASNSRQSYEQYF	TGTGCCAGCAATTCCCGGCAGTCCTACGAGCAGTACTTC
TRBJ1-3	-	-	TRBV30	CAWTKRGSSGNTIYF	TGTGCCTGGACCAAGAGGGGGAGCTCTGGAAACACCATATATTTT
TRBJ1-1	-	-	TRBV6-5	CASSPGRTEAFF	TGTGCCAGCAGTCCCGGGCGTACTGAAGCTTTCTTT
TRBJ2-2	TRBD2	-	TRBV30	CAGATGWTSGSTGELFF	TGTGCCGGCGCTACAGGCTGGACTAGCGGGAGTACCGGGGAGCTGTTTTTT
TRBJ1-1	TRBD1	-	TRBV13	CASLGGGGNTEAFF	TGTGCCAGCCTCGGAGGGGGCGGAAACACTGAAGCTTTCTTT
TRBJ1-4	TRBD1	-	TRBV18	CASSAGSGGTNEKLFF	TGTGCCAGCTCAGCGGGATCAGGGGGCACTAATGAAAAACTGTTTTTT
TRBJ1-1	-	-	TRBV19	CASIPGRVGNTEAFF	TGTGCCAGTATTCCGGGGCGCGTGGGGAACACTGAAGCTTTCTTT
TRBJ2-1	-	-	TRBV6-1	CASSEVRRQFF	TGTGCCAGCAGTGAAGTTCGAAGGCAGTTCTTC